The text below deals with one T cell receptor (beta chain). The antigen is not known. It was with a sample-barcoded 5' primer and a J-beta primer mix that a second PCR of roughly 7 to 12 cycles was run. The template-switch adaptor was a 5' adaptor with 12 random nucleotides. It tagged each cDNA molecule. In TCRdb, the 5' RACE reads were re-called with MiXCR into one record per CDR3 protein. The profile shows around 800,000 distinct CDR3 sequences, roughly 50% of them singletons. The sample belongs to a study of blood T cells in healthy people across ages. Study outcomes and limitations: Naive and antigen-experienced cells were not separated, limiting conclusive comparison. Long-lived donors exceeded aged donors in naive CD4+ cells and diversity.

PBMCs were isolated at a quantity of at least 7 million per sample. This clonotype was sampled from a man at least 80 years old in good health. The specimen sequenced was blood.

The CDR3 region is CASSNLLANEQYF. The DNA for the CDR3 is TGTGCCAGCAGTAACTTACTGGCCAATGAGCAGTACTTC. The chain combines TRBV12-3 or TRBV12-4 with TRBJ2-1; D is undetermined. The J call may be mistaken, given a closer DNA end match to TRBJ2-7. The CDR3 spans 13 residues.